This TCR beta chain was documented in a study of memory CD4+ T cells and cytomegalovirus serostatus. Study-level points and caveats: CD4+ memory repertoires contained 67 of 164 reported CMV TCRbeta sequences. CMV serostatus prediction reached median AUC approximately 0.96, or 0.89 with US-trained model.

Worth noting for this clone: Antigen unknown.

V lost 0 bases to trimming and J lost 5 bases, with 11 bases between them. The CDR3 runs to 14 residues. Germline CDR1 reads SGHDT; CDR2 reads YYEEEE. Single viable CD3+CD4+CD8-CD45RO+ cells were sorted as the memory CD4+ T cells. Donors' CMV status reflects serum IgG against pp150, pp28, p38, p52. The authors' processing: Out-of-frame sequences were removed, leaving roughly 2.1 million distinct TCRbeta sequences. TCRdb keeps only in-frame clones here, not all; method: immunoSEQ multiplex PCR. The DNA was the basis for D and trimming; V, J and clone size are from that table. The sample includes about 60,000 clones, roughly 80% of them seen just once.

Sequencing used memory CD4+ T cells from blood. The receptor's source is an adult in good health and CMV-seronegative. The chain employs TRBV5-6 and TRBJ2-5; D gene unclear. The CDR3 loop is CASSLVPGQETQYF. The CDR3 DNA reads as TGTGCCAGCAGCTTGGTGCCCGGGCAGGAGACCCAGTACTTC.